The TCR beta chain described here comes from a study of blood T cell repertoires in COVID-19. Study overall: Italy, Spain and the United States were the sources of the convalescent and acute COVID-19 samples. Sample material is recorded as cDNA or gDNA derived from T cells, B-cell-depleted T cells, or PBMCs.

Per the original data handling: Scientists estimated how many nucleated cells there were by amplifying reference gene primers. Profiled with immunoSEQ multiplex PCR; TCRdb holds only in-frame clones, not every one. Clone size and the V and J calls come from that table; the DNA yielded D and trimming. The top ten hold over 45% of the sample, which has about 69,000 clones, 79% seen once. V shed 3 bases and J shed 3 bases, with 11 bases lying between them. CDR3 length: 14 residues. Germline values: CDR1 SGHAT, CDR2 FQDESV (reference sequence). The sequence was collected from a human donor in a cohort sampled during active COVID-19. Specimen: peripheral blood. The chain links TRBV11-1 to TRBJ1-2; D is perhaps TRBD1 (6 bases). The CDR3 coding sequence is TGTGCCAGCAGCTTCCTGGACAGCGACTATGGCTACACCTTC. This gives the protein CASSFLDSDYGYTF.